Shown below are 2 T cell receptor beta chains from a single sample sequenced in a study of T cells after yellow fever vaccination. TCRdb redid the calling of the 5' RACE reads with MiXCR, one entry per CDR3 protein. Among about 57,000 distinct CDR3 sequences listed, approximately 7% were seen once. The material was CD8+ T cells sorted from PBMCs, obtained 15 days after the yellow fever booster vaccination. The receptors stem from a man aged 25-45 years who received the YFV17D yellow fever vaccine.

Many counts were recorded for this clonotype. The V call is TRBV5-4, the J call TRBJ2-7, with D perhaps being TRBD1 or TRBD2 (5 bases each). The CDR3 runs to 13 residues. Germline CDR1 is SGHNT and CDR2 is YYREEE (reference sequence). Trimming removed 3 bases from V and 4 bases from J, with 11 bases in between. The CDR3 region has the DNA TGTGCCAGCAGCTGGGACGAAACTTACGAGCAGTACTTC. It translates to CASSWDETYEQYF. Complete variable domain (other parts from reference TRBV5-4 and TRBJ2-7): ETGVTQSPTHLIKTRGQQVTLRCSSQSGHNTVSWYQQALGQGPQFIFQYYREEENGRGNFPPRFSGLQFPNYSSELNVNALELDDSALYLCASSWDETYEQYFGPGTRLTVT.

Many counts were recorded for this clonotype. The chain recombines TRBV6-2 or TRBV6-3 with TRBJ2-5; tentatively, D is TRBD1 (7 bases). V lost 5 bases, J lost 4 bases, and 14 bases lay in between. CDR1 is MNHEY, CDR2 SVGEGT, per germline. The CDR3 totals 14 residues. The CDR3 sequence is CASSPQGGGETQYF. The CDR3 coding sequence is TGTGCCAGCAGTCCCCAGGGGGGAGGAGAGACCCAGTACTTC.